This T cell receptor (beta chain) was recovered during a study of blood T cell repertoires in COVID-19. At the level of the study: The origin of the acute and convalescent COVID-19 samples was the United States, Italy and Spain. PBMCs, B-cell-depleted T cells, or T cells were the source of the cDNA or gDNA that made up the material.

Germline V lookup: CDR1 SGHAT, CDR2 FQNNGV. The CDR3 is 13 residues long. V shed 3 bases and J shed 3 bases, with 9 bases lying between them. There are a few counts of this clone. This table comes from immunoSEQ multiplex PCR, and its TCRdb copy is limited to in-frame clones, with some not included. The profile shows 250,000 to 350,000 clones, approximately 91% of them singletons. This TCR came from a woman aged 40 to 50 who had recovered from COVID-19. V usage is TRBV11-2 and J usage is TRBJ2-7; D is possibly TRBD1 (5 bases). Sample: peripheral blood. The CDR3 DNA follows: TGTGCCAGCAGCTTTTTAGGGGACTACGAGCAGTACTTC. This encodes CASSFLGDYEQYF.